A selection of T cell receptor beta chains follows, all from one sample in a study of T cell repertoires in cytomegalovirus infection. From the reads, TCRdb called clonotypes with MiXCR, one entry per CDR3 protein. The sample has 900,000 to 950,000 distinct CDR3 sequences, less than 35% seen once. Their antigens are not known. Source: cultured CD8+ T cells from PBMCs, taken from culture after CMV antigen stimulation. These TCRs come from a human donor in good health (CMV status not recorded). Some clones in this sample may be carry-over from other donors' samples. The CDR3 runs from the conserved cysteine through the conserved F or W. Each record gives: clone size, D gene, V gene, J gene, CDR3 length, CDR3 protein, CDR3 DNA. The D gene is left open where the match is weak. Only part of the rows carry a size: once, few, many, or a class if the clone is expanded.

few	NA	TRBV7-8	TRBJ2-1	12	CASSPMGPEQFF	TGTGCCAGCAGCCCCATGGGGCCTGAGCAGTTCTTC
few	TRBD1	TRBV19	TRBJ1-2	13	CATWTGEIYGYTF	TGTGCCACCTGGACAGGGGAGATTTATGGCTACACCTTC
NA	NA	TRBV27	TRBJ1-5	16	CASSLSGFYSNQPQHF	TGTGCCAGCAGTTTATCTGGATTTTATAGCAATCAGCCCCAGCATTTT
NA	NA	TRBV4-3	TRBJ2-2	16	CASSQSRRAHTGELFF	TGCGCCAGCAGCCAATCACGCCGGGCTCACACCGGGGAGCTGTTTTTT
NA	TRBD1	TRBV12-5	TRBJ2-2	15	CASGGGQGATGELFF	TGTGCTAGTGGTGGTGGACAGGGAGCCACCGGGGAGCTGTTTTTT
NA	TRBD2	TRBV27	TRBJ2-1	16	CASSSTLAGSYNEQFF	TGTGCCAGCAGTTCGACACTAGCGGGGTCCTACAATGAGCAGTTCTTC
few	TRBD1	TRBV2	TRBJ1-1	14	CASRESGGGTEAFF	TGTGCCAGCAGGGAATCAGGGGGCGGAACTGAAGCTTTCTTT
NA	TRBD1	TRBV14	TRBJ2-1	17	CASSQEGQANLYNEQFF	TGTGCCAGCAGCCAAGAGGGACAGGCGAACCTATACAATGAGCAGTTCTTC
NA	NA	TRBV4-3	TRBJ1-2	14	CASSVAGGGYGYTF	TGCGCCAGCAGCGTCGCGGGGGGGGGCTATGGCTACACCTTC
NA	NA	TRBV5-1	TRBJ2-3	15	CASSLRPDYTDTQYF	TGCGCCAGCAGCTTGAGGCCGGACTACACAGATACGCAGTATTTT
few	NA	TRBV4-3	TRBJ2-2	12	CASSQFPGELFF	TGCGCCAGCAGCCAATTTCCCGGGGAGCTGTTTTTT
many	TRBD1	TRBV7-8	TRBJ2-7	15	CASSSPGQGAREQYF	TGTGCCAGCAGTTCCCCGGGACAGGGGGCGCGGGAGCAGTACTTC
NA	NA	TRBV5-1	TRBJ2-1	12	CASSPEGGEQFF	TGCGCCAGCAGCCCCGAAGGTGGCGAGCAGTTCTTC
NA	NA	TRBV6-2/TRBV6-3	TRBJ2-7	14	CASSYGSPGYEQYF	TGTGCCAGCAGTTACGGGTCGCCGGGCTACGAGCAGTACTTC
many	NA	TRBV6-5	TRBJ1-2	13	CASSYSGGDGYTF	TGTGCCAGCAGTTACTCGGGGGGGGATGGCTACACCTTC
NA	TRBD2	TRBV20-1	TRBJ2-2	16	CSADLGLAWNTGELFF	TGCAGTGCAGACCTTGGACTAGCTTGGAACACCGGGGAGCTGTTTTTT
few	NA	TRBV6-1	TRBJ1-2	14	CASSAGISNYGYTF	TGTGCCAGCAGTGCAGGGATTTCTAACTATGGCTACACCTTC
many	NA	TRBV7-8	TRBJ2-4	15	CASSLRGSQKNIQYF	TGTGCCAGCAGCTTAAGGGGAAGCCAGAAAAACATTCAGTACTTC
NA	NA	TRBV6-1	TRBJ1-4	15	CASSGGTSTNEKLFF	TGTGCCAGCAGTGGAGGGACTTCAACTAATGAAAAACTGTTTTTT
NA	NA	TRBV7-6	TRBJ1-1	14	CASTTGRANTEAFF	TGTGCCAGCACTACAGGTAGAGCGAACACTGAAGCTTTCTTT
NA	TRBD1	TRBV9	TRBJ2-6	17	CASRATGDHSGANVLTF	TGTGCCAGCAGGGCTACAGGGGATCACTCTGGGGCCAACGTCCTGACTTTC
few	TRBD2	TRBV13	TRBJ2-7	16	CASSTGTSGGPYEQYF	TGTGCCAGCAGCACCGGGACTAGCGGGGGACCATACGAGCAGTACTTC
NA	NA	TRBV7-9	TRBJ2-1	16	CASSFQIRGAGNEQFF	TGTGCCAGCAGTTTCCAAATACGGGGGGCAGGGAATGAGCAGTTCTTC
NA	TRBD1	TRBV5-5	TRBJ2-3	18	CASSLGTSGTGGRDTQYF	TGTGCCAGCAGCTTGGGAACCTCCGGGACAGGGGGCCGAGATACGCAGTATTTT
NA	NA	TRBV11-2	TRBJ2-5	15	CASSRIDLRWETQYF	TGTGCCAGCAGCCGAATCGACCTGAGGTGGGAGACCCAGTACTTC
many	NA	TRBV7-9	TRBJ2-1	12	CASSQKWDEQFF	TGTGCCAGCAGCCAAAAGTGGGATGAGCAGTTCTTC
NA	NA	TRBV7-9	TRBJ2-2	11	CASSSRWELFF	TGTGCCAGCAGCTCTCGCTGGGAGCTGTTTTTT
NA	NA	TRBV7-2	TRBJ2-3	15	CASTSAGALGYTQYF	TGTGCCAGCACCTCCGCGGGGGCCTTAGGGTATACGCAGTATTTT